The rows below give T cell receptor beta chains drawn from one sample of a study of T cells in Graves' hyperthyroidism and ophthalmopathy. TCRdb reanalysed the multiplex PCR reads using MiXCR and keeps one entry per CDR3 protein. The sample includes around 600,000 distinct CDR3 sequences, approximately 15% of them seen just once. Sample: blood. The origin of the receptors is a woman aged 40 to 50 with Graves' ophthalmopathy. The CDR3 runs from the conserved cysteine through the conserved F or W. Fields, in order: D gene, J gene, V gene, clone size, CDR3 DNA, CDR3 protein. The D gene is left open where the match is weak. The size field is filled for only some rows; it gives once, few, many or a size class.

TRBD1 TRBJ2-2 TRBV6-2/TRBV6-3 NA TGTGCCAGCAGGTCTAATCGGGACAGTTCGATAGCCGGGGAGCTGTTTTTT CASRSNRDSSIAGELFF
NA TRBJ2-1 TRBV20-1 few TGCAGTGCTAGAGGTAGCGCCTACAATGAGCAGTTCTTC CSARGSAYNEQFF
NA TRBJ2-7 TRBV27 few TGTGCCAGCAGTTTATATGAGGAGGACGAGCAGTACTTC CASSLYEEDEQYF
TRBD1 TRBJ2-5 TRBV5-6 many TGCGCCAGCAGCCTAGGACAGGGGGGGACCCAGTACTTC CASSLGQGGTQYF
NA TRBJ2-1 TRBV11-2 many TGTGCCAGCAAGGAACAGTCAGGTTGGGGGAGGAATGAGCAGTTCTTC CASKEQSGWGRNEQFF
NA TRBJ2-5 TRBV12-3/TRBV12-4 NA TGTGCCAGCAGTTTAAATCAGGGGAGGTACTTC CASSLNQGRYF
TRBD1 TRBJ1-1 TRBV19 NA TGTGCCAGTAGTATGTACGGTCCCCAGGGGGACACTGAAGCTTTCTTT CASSMYGPQGDTEAFF
TRBD1 TRBJ1-5 TRBV9 NA TGTGCCAGCAGCCCGGGAGGTGGGACAGGGCGCAATCAGCCCCAGCATTTT CASSPGGGTGRNQPQHF
TRBD1 TRBJ2-2 TRBV3-1 few TGTGCCAGCAGCCGGGGACAGCAAAGCGGGGAGCTGTTTTTT CASSRGQQSGELFF
TRBD1 TRBJ1-5 TRBV5-1 few TGCGCCAGCAGCTTGGCCGTGGGACAGGGGAATCAGCCCCAGCATTTT CASSLAVGQGNQPQHF
NA TRBJ1-1 TRBV5-1 NA TGCGCCAGCAACCATGGGCCTGAAGCTTTCTTT CASNHGPEAFF
NA TRBJ1-3 TRBV29-1 NA TGCAGCGTTGGGGGGGGGGGACCGACCTCTGGAAACACCATATATTTT CSVGGGGPTSGNTIYF
TRBD2 TRBJ2-7 TRBV7-9 few TGTGCCAGCAGCTTAGGGGGCGGGAGGGCCGATTACGAGCAGTACTTC CASSLGGGRADYEQYF
NA TRBJ2-3 TRBV5-1 many TGCGCCAGCAGCACGGACGGCCCAGATACGCAGTATTTT CASSTDGPDTQYF
TRBD1 TRBJ2-7 TRBV6-5 many TGTGCCAGCAGTTACTCGGGACAGTCCCACGAGCAGTACTTC CASSYSGQSHEQYF
NA TRBJ2-6 TRBV6-1 many TGTGCCAGCAGTGAGGAGGGTGCCGGGGCCAACGTCCTGACTTTC CASSEEGAGANVLTF
TRBD2 TRBJ2-3 TRBV11-2 many TGTGCCAGCAGCCACCCAAGCGGGGGGACAGATACGCAGTATTTT CASSHPSGGTDTQYF
NA TRBJ2-1 TRBV28 many TGTGCCAGCAGTTTTTATGGAATGGGAGGGACAGGCTCCTACAATGAGCAGTTCTTC CASSFYGMGGTGSYNEQFF
TRBD1 TRBJ1-1 TRBV20-1 NA TGCGTAAGGGACAGGGGCGGCACTGAAGCTTTCTTT CVRDRGGTEAFF
NA TRBJ1-4 TRBV5-1 many TGCGCCAGCAGCTTGACAGGGTCTAATGAAAAACTGTTTTTT CASSLTGSNEKLFF
TRBD1 TRBJ1-1 TRBV3-1 few TGTGCCAGCAACGAGGGGGCCCAGAACACTGAAGCTTTCTTT CASNEGAQNTEAFF
NA TRBJ1-4 TRBV20-1 many TGCAGTGCCATGTCCCTCATGACAACTAATGAAAAACTGTTTTTT CSAMSLMTTNEKLFF
TRBD1 TRBJ1-1 TRBV7-2 NA TGTGCCAGCAGCGCACAGGGGGCTCCGGTCACTGAAGCTTTCTTT CASSAQGAPVTEAFF
NA TRBJ2-1 TRBV7-9 many TGTGCCAGCAGCCCAGAGAGGGCAGCCGGTGCGTTCTTC CASSPERAAGAFF
NA TRBJ2-5 TRBV24-1 few TGTGCCACCAGTGTAGGTCAGGTAGGGGAGACCCAGTACTTC CATSVGQVGETQYF
NA TRBJ2-1 TRBV20-1 many TGCAGTGCTAGAGTAGCGGAAAATGAGCAGTTCTTC CSARVAENEQFF
TRBD2 TRBJ2-5 TRBV6-1 few TGTGCCAGCAGTTTAACTAGCGTGAAGACCCAGTACTTT CASSLTSVKTQYF
TRBD1 TRBJ2-5 TRBV18 NA TGTGCCAGCTCAAAGGACAGGGAGACCCAGTACTTC CASSKDRETQYF
TRBD1 TRBJ2-5 TRBV2 many TGTGCCAGCAGTGGTACAGGGGGCGGAGAGACCCAGTACTTC CASSGTGGGETQYF
NA TRBJ2-2 TRBV5-1 many TGCGCCAGCAGCAGGACTGTGAACACCGGGGAGCTGTTTTTT CASSRTVNTGELFF
NA TRBJ2-1 TRBV28 NA TGTGCCAGCAGTTTTGAGACAGGAGCCTACAATGAGCAGTTCTTC CASSFETGAYNEQFF
TRBD1 TRBJ2-7 TRBV30 NA TGTGCCTGGAGCGGACAGGGGAATCCCTACGAGCAGTACTTC CAWSGQGNPYEQYF
TRBD1 TRBJ1-1 TRBV7-3 few TGTGCCAGCAGCCCCTACGGGACAGGGGAAGCTTTCTTT CASSPYGTGEAFF
TRBD1 TRBJ2-7 TRBV2 many TGTGCCAGCTTAGGCCTGGACAGGTCCTACGAGCAGTACTTC CASLGLDRSYEQYF
NA TRBJ1-3 TRBV3-1 NA TGTGCCAGCAGCGGGGGAGTGAAGGTCTCTGGAAACACCATATATTTT CASSGGVKVSGNTIYF
TRBD2 TRBJ2-7 TRBV6-2/TRBV6-3 many TGTGCCAGCAGTTACTCGGAGCGGGAGAGCTACGAGCAGTACTTC CASSYSERESYEQYF
NA TRBJ1-1 TRBV6-2/TRBV6-3 few TGTGCCAGCACCAAGGGCAGGGAGTTCACTGAAGCTTTCTTT CASTKGREFTEAFF
NA TRBJ2-5 TRBV7-3 few TGTGCCAGCAGCTTAGGCGGGGAGAGCGGAGAGACCCAGTACTTC CASSLGGESGETQYF
TRBD1 TRBJ2-5 TRBV18 NA TGTGCCAGCAAGGAGAGACAGGGAGAGGAGACCCAGTACTTC CASKERQGEETQYF
TRBD1 TRBJ2-3 TRBV28 NA TGTGCCAGCAGTGACAGGGCGGCGGCAGATACGCAGTATTTT CASSDRAAADTQYF
NA TRBJ2-5 TRBV6-2/TRBV6-3 NA TGTGCCAGCAGGCAATTGGGGGTGACCCAGTACTTC CASRQLGVTQYF
NA TRBJ2-3 TRBV5-1 NA TGCGCCAGCAGCTTGCCCCGCGGGGGCCTTAGCACAGATACGCAGTATTTT CASSLPRGGLSTDTQYF
TRBD2 TRBJ2-7 TRBV2 many TGTGCCAGCAGTGTAGGACTAGCGGGATCCGAGCAGTACTTC CASSVGLAGSEQYF
NA TRBJ2-5 TRBV2 many TGTGCCAGCAGTGCCGAGGCCCAAGAGACCCAGTACTTC CASSAEAQETQYF
TRBD1 TRBJ2-2 TRBV7-7 few TGTGCTAGCAGCCCCGGACAGGGTAGTACCGGGGAGCTGTTTTTT CASSPGQGSTGELFF
TRBD1 TRBJ1-5 TRBV29-1 few TGCAGCGTTGGCCACAGGGGAGGGCCCCAGCATTTT CSVGHRGGPQHF
NA TRBJ2-1 TRBV20-1 many TGCAGTGGGCTAGAGAATGAGCAGTTCTTC CSGLENEQFF
NA TRBJ2-3 TRBV5-1 NA TGCGCCAGCAGCTTTAACGGGGAGATCACAGATACGCAGTATTTT CASSFNGEITDTQYF
NA TRBJ1-2 TRBV6-1 NA TGTGCCAGCAGTTCAAGAAAAGCCGAAAGGGGGGGCTACACCTTC CASSSRKAERGGYTF
TRBD2 TRBJ2-1 TRBV12-3/TRBV12-4 many TGTGCCAGCAGACTCCGGGAGGGCCTGTCTCGTGAGCAGTTCTTC CASRLREGLSREQFF
TRBD2 TRBJ2-2 TRBV4-3 NA TGCGCCAGCAGTAGGACCCCGGGACTAGCGGGAGGGCATCACACCGGGGAGCTGTTTTTT CASSRTPGLAGGHHTGELFF
NA TRBJ1-4 TRBV12-3/TRBV12-4 NA TGTGCCAGCAGAAGGGGGTGGGGAGAAAAACTGTTTTTT CASRRGWGEKLFF
NA TRBJ2-2 TRBV18 NA TGTGCCAGCTCATCTGGACTGGAGGGCCGGGAGCTGTTTTTT CASSSGLEGRELFF